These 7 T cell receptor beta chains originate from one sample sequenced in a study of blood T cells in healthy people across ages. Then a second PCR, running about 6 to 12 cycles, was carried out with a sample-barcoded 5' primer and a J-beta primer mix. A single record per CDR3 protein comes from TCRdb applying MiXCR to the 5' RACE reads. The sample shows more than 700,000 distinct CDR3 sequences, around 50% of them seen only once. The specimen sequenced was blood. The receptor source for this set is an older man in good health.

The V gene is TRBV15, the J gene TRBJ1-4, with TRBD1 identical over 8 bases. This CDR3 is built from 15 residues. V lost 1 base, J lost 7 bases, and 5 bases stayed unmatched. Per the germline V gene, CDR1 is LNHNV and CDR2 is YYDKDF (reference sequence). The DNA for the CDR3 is TGTGCCACCAGCAGAGGTGGACAGGGATTTGAAAAACTGTTTTTT. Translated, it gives CATSRGGQGFEKLFF. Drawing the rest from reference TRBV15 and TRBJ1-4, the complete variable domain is DAMVIQNPRYQVTQFGKPVTLSCSQTLNHNVMYWYQQKSSQAPKLLFHYYDKDFNNEADTPDNFQSRRPNTSFCFLDIRSPGLGDTAMYLCATSRGGQGFEKLFFGSGTQLSVL.

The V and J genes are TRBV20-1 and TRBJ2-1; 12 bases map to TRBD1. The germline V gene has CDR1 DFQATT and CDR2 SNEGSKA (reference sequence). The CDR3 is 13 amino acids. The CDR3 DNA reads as TGCGGGACCTGGGACAGGGGGCCGGAGACCCAGTTCTTC. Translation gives CGTWDRGPETQFF.

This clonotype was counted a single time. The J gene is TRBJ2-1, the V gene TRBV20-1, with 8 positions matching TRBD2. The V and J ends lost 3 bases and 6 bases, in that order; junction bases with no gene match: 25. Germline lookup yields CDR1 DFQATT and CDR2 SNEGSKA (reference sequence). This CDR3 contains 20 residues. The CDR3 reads CSASGPGLEGALGLFNEQFF. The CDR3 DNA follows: TGCAGTGCTAGCGGTCCGGGACTAGAGGGAGCCTTAGGACTGTTCAATGAGCAGTTCTTC.

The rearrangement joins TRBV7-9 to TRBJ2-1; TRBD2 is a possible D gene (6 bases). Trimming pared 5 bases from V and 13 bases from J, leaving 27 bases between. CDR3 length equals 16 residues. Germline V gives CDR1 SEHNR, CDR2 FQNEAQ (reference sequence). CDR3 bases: TGTGCCAGCAGCCAAGGGGACTTCGGGGGAAGAGAGACCCAGTTCTTC. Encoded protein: CASSQGDFGGRETQFF.

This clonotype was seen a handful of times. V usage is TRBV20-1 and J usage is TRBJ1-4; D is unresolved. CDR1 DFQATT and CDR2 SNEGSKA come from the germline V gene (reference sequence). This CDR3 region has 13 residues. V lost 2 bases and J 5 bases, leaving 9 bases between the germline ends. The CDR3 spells CSARPVGNEKLFF. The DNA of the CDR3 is TGCAGTGCTAGACCGGTCGGGAATGAAAAACTGTTTTTT.

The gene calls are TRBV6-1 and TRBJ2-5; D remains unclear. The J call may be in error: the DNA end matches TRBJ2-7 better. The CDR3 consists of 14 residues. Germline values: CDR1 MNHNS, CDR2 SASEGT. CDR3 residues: CASTKDGTGYEQYF. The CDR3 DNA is TGTGCCAGCACTAAGGACGGAACTGGATACGAGCAGTACTTC.

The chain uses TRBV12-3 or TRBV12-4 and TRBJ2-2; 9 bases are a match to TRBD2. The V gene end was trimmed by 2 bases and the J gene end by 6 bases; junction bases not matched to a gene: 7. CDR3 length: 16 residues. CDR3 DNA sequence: TGTGCCAGCAGTTTAATGGCGGGAGGGCCGGCCGGGGAGCTGTTTTTT. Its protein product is CASSLMAGGPAGELFF.